A single T cell receptor beta chain is shown here with its context. These data originate in a study of T-cell reconstitution after alpha-beta-depleted transplantation in children. V was shortened by 3 bases and J by 2 bases, with 14 bases between the two germline ends. The CDR3 is 15 residues long. The germline V gene has CDR1 SGHTA and CDR2 FQGNSA. It was with unique molecular identifiers that the TCRbeta library was prepared. One entry per CDR3 protein results from TCRdb running MiXCR on the PCR reads. The sample holds a few hundred thousand distinct CDR3 sequences, roughly 9% seen once. The gene calls are TRBV7-2 and TRBJ2-7, with D possibly being TRBD1 (6 bases). The starting material was PBMCs from the stem cell graft donor, obtained from the stem cell graft. The source of this sequence is a human donor who donated a stem cell graft to a child with acute lymphoblastic leukemia. CDR3 in amino acids: CASSFDRTATYEQYF. The CDR3 region has the DNA TGTGCCAGCAGCTTCGATAGGACAGCTACCTACGAGCAGTACTTC.